The rows below give T cell receptor beta chains drawn from one sample of a study of blood T cell repertoires in COVID-19. This table comes from immunoSEQ multiplex PCR, and its TCRdb copy is limited to in-frame clones, with some not included. In the table there are approximately 54,000 clones, 90% of which are singletons. Sequencing input: peripheral blood. The receptors derive from a middle-aged woman with active COVID-19. The CDR3 runs from the conserved cysteine through the conserved F or W. The D gene is left open where the match is weak. Size is omitted from some rows. Given values are once, few, many or a class for expanded clones.

size	V	J	D	CDR3	DNA
NA	TRBV7-2	TRBJ2-2	TRBD1	CASSYGQGNTGELFF	TGTGCCAGCAGCTACGGACAGGGGAACACCGGGGAGCTGTTTTTT
NA	TRBV7-9	TRBJ1-1	NA	CASSPRGGEGYTEAFF	TGTGCCAGCAGCCCTCGGGGAGGGGAAGGATACACTGAAGCTTTCTTT
NA	TRBV10-1	TRBJ2-1	NA	CASSDRVSGGAYNEQFF	TGCGCCAGCAGTGATCGGGTTTCGGGCGGGGCCTACAATGAGCAGTTCTTC
few	TRBV6-4	TRBJ1-6	NA	CASSTTGLNSPLHF	TGTGCCAGCAGCACAACAGGGCTTAATTCACCCCTCCACTTT
NA	TRBV12-3/TRBV12-4	TRBJ1-1	NA	CASRDTETEAFF	TGTGCCAGCAGGGACACTGAGACTGAAGCTTTCTTT
few	TRBV6-5	TRBJ1-6	NA	CASSPRGGNSPLHF	TGTGCCAGCAGTCCTCGGGGAGGCAATTCACCCCTCCACTTT
NA	TRBV13	TRBJ2-7	TRBD1	CASSYRDRPTYEQYF	TGTGCCAGCAGCTACCGGGACAGGCCCACCTACGAGCAGTACTTC
few	TRBV7-7	TRBJ1-1	NA	CASSRGLTEAFF	TGTGCCAGCAGCCGAGGGCTCACTGAAGCTTTCTTT
NA	TRBV4-3	TRBJ2-2	NA	CASSQVRVIDTGELFF	TGCGCCAGCAGCCAAGTACGAGTTATCGACACCGGGGAGCTGTTTTTT
NA	TRBV5-4	TRBJ2-3	NA	CASSGGQGTDTQYF	TGTGCCAGCAGCGGGGGACAAGGCACAGATACGCAGTATTTT
NA	TRBV5-1	TRBJ1-2	NA	CASSLVRDGYTF	TGCGCCAGCAGCTTGGTTCGGGATGGCTACACCTTC
NA	TRBV7-2	TRBJ2-3	TRBD2	CASSYEWGGDTQYF	TGTGCCAGCAGCTACGAGTGGGGGGGTGATACGCAGTATTTT
NA	TRBV27	TRBJ2-7	NA	CASSRGFSYEQYF	TGTGCCTCATCGCGAGGGTTCTCCTACGAGCAGTACTTC
NA	TRBV12-3/TRBV12-4	TRBJ2-7	NA	CASSSGASYEQYF	TGTGCCAGCAGTTCAGGGGCCTCCTACGAGCAGTACTTC
NA	TRBV6-6	TRBJ1-1	NA	CASSTRGTEAFF	TGTGCCAGCAGTACCCGGGGCACTGAAGCTTTCTTT
NA	TRBV9	TRBJ1-6	TRBD1	CASSAEGAASPLHF	TGTGCCAGCAGCGCAGAGGGGGCGGCATCACCCCTCCACTTT
once	TRBV18	TRBJ2-1	TRBD1	CASSPIRGQGKNEQFF	TGTGCCAGCTCCCCTATAAGGGGGCAGGGTAAGAATGAGCAGTTCTTC
NA	TRBV5-1	TRBJ2-5	TRBD1	CASSWGQGAKTQYF	TGCGCCAGCAGCTGGGGACAGGGGGCTAAGACCCAGTACTTC
once	TRBV10-2	TRBJ2-7	NA	CAGSATYEQYF	TGCGCCGGCAGTGCAACCTACGAGCAGTACTTC
NA	TRBV18	TRBJ2-5	NA	CASSRDQGEETQYF	TGTGCCAGCTCACGAGACCAGGGTGAAGAGACCCAGTACTTC